The 17 T cell receptor beta chains below come from one sample, sequenced in a study of T-cell reconstitution after alpha-beta-depleted transplantation in children. Using unique molecular identifiers, the investigators prepared the TCRbeta library. TCRdb re-derived calls from the PCR reads in MiXCR, one entry per CDR3 protein. This sample has 480,000 or so distinct CDR3 sequences, with more than 9% found just once. The input for sequencing was PBMCs, taken before TCRalphabeta/CD19-depleted stem cell transplant. These receptors all come from a child aged 2-9 years with inherited bone marrow failure, due to receive a stem cell transplant.

Ten or more counts support this clonotype. The V and J genes are TRBV28 and TRBJ2-5, with D maybe TRBD1 (7 bases). The CDR3 has 14 residues. V lost 7 bases and J lost 5, with 17 bases in between. Germline V gives CDR1 MDHEN, CDR2 SYDVKM. CDR3 nucleotides: TGTGCCAGCACCGAAGGGGGCGCGGGGGAGACCCAGTACTTC. Amino acid sequence: CASTEGGAGETQYF. Full variable domain (remainder filled in from reference TRBV28 and TRBJ2-5): DVKVTQSSRYLVKRTGEKVFLECVQDMDHENMFWYRQDPGLGLRLIYFSYDVKMKEKGDIPEGYSVSREKKERFSLILESASTNQTSMYLCASTEGGAGETQYFGPGTRLLVL.

Many counts were recorded for this clonotype. The genes are TRBV10-3 and TRBJ1-1; the D is unclear. Trimming stripped 3 bases from V and 2 bases from J, with 13 bases between. This CDR3 spans 15 amino acids. The germline V gene encodes CDR1 ENHRY and CDR2 SYGVKD. The CDR3 is CAISEHSARNTEAFF. The CDR3 DNA is TGTGCCATCAGTGAACACAGCGCCCGAAACACTGAAGCTTTCTTT.

This clonotype was counted many times. The rearrangement links TRBV27 to TRBJ2-3, with D unclear. Germline CDR1 MNHEY, CDR2 SMNVEV (reference sequence). This CDR3 spans 15 amino acids. With 6 bases removed from V and 0 bases from J, the gap between germline ends came to 13 bases. CDR3 sequence: CASSSVWASTDTQYF. In DNA form, the CDR3 reads TGTGCCAGCAGCTCCGTATGGGCTAGCACAGATACGCAGTATTTT.

This clonotype was detected ten times or more. V usage is TRBV4-2 and J usage is TRBJ2-2, with D unclear. The V gene lost 0 bases and the J gene lost 0 bases, with 8 bases spanning the gap. CDR3 length: 16 amino acids. Germline V gene data show CDR1 as LGHNA and CDR2 as YNFKEQ. The CDR3 DNA reads TGTGCCAGCAGCCAAGATCGAGGAACGAACACCGGGGAGCTGTTTTTT. It yields the protein CASSQDRGTNTGELFF.

This clonotype was detected ten times or more. J is TRBJ2-1 and V is TRBV4-1; 9 nucleotides line up with TRBD2. J was trimmed by 7 bases and V by 4 bases; bases with no gene match: 14. The CDR3 is made up of 17 amino acids. Per the germline V gene, CDR1 is MGHRA and CDR2 is YSYEKL. The CDR3 DNA is TGCGCCAGCAGCCCGCGGAGATCGGGACTAGCAGTTAATGAGCAGTTCTTC. Translating gives CASSPRRSGLAVNEQFF.

This chain joins TRBV21-1 and TRBJ2-1; TRBD2 is the table's D call, not checked against the DNA. TRBV21-1 has pseudogene status. The CDR3 has 14 amino acids. The CDR3 nucleotides are TGTGCCAGCATGGGCCAACGGGGCTACAATGAGCAGTTCTTC. Encoded protein: CASMGQRGYNEQFF.

In this sample, this clonotype turned up many times. The chain employs TRBV28 and TRBJ1-4, with TRBD1 identical over 7 bases. V was pared by 6 bases and J by 6 bases, with 7 bases of the junction left unmatched. The CDR3 length is 14 residues. Germline loops: CDR1 MDHEN, CDR2 SYDVKM. CDR3 sequence reads: CASRTGEADEKLFF. CDR3 in DNA: TGTGCCAGCAGAACAGGGGAGGCGGATGAAAAACTGTTTTTT.

Ten or more counts support this clonotype. The rearrangement uses TRBV12-3 or TRBV12-4 and TRBJ2-3; 7 bases match TRBD2. The J segment lost 4 bases and the V segment lost 2 bases, leaving 6 bases of the junction unmatched. This CDR3 is 15 amino acids long. For the CDR3, the DNA is TGTGCCAGCAGTTTACCTGCGGGAGACGCAGATACGCAGTATTTT. It translates to CASSLPAGDADTQYF.

This clonotype has at least ten counts. The chain uses TRBV7-2 and TRBJ2-1; TRBD2 matches at 10 bases. Looked up from germline, CDR1 is SGHTA and CDR2 is FQGNSA. This CDR3 region has 21 residues. V shed 3 bases and J 0 bases; nucleotides not matched to a gene: 17. The CDR3 DNA is TGTGCCAGCAGCTTTTCCATCATGAGCCCGGGACTAGCGAACTCCTACAATGAGCAGTTCTTC. This gives the protein CASSFSIMSPGLANSYNEQFF.

There are many counts of this clonotype. The rearrangement uses TRBV5-5 and TRBJ1-2; tentatively, D is TRBD1 (6 bases). CDR3 length equals 13 residues. The germline V and J ends were trimmed by 4 bases and 6 bases, with 13 bases remaining between them. Looked up from germline, CDR1 is SGHKS and CDR2 is YYEKEE (reference sequence). The CDR3 DNA is TGTGCCAGCAGCGGGATAAACAGGGATGGCTACACCTTC. Its translation: CASSGINRDGYTF.

This rearrangement joins TRBV11-2 to TRBJ1-4; D is perhaps TRBD1 (6 bases). In germline, CDR1 is SGHAT, CDR2 FQNNGV. There are 15 residues in the CDR3. V dropped 3 bases and J dropped 12 bases, with 20 bases sitting between them. The CDR3 here is CASSFLTGPKRELFF. The CDR3 coding sequence is TGTGCCAGCAGCTTCCTGACAGGCCCGAAGAGGGAACTGTTTTTT. Together with reference TRBV11-2 and TRBJ1-4, the CDR3 gives the full variable domain: EAGVAQSPRYKIIEKRQSVAFWCNPISGHATLYWYQQILGQGPKLLIQFQNNGVVDDSQLPKDRFSAERLKGVDSTLKIQPAKLEDSAVYLCASSFLTGPKRELFFGSGTQLSVL.

This clonotype was counted only a few times. The chain recombines TRBV6-1 with TRBJ2-7, with D possibly TRBD1 on 5 matching bases. V lost 6 bases and J 6 bases, leaving 21 bases between the germline ends. Germline-derived CDR1 and CDR2 are MNHNS and SASEGT. CDR3 length: 15 residues. CDR3 region: CASSQLWQGRGEQYF. The CDR3 DNA sequence: TGTGCCAGCAGCCAACTCTGGCAGGGAAGGGGCGAGCAGTACTTC.

This clonotype occurred many times. The genes are TRBV4-3 and TRBJ2-3; maybe TRBD2 (6 bases). V lost 0 bases, J lost 4 bases, and 11 bases lay in between. Germline CDR1 is LGHNA and CDR2 is YSLEER. This CDR3 contains 15 residues. The DNA of the CDR3 is TGCGCCAGCAGCCAAGATCGGGCTAGCGCAGATACGCAGTATTTT. This sequence encodes CASSQDRASADTQYF.

This clonotype was found many times. The chain joins TRBV7-8 to TRBJ1-2; D unclear. The CDR3 has 13 amino acids. Trimming shortened V by 7 bases and J by 8 bases, and 17 bases separated the two germline ends. Germline V gives CDR1 SGHVS, CDR2 FQNEAQ. This CDR3 is CASTEVALKGYTF. CDR3 nucleotide sequence: TGTGCCAGCACCGAAGTGGCCTTGAAGGGCTACACCTTC.

This clonotype was counted many times. This sequence joins TRBV20-1 and TRBJ2-1, with TRBD2 matching 10 bases. This CDR3 has 14 amino acids. Germline loops: CDR1 DFQATT, CDR2 SNEGSKA (reference sequence). V shed 6 bases, J shed 7 bases, and the junction held 9 bases outside the gene matches. CDR3 in amino acids: CSATPSGSNNEQFF. In DNA, the CDR3 is TGCAGTGCCACACCTAGCGGGAGTAATAATGAGCAGTTCTTC.

This clonotype was observed at least ten times. This chain links TRBV10-3 with TRBJ2-7; D perhaps matches TRBD2 (5 bases). The CDR3 contains 15 residues. Germline loops: CDR1 ENHRY, CDR2 SYGVKD. Trimming stripped 4 bases from V and 0 bases from J, with 13 bases between. The CDR3 sequence: CAISGAGLSSYEQYF. The CDR3 bases are TGTGCCATCAGTGGGGCGGGTCTTAGCTCCTACGAGCAGTACTTC.

This clonotype was recorded many times. The chain links TRBV6-2 or TRBV6-3 to TRBJ2-7; 11 bases line up with TRBD2. Germline V CDR1 and CDR2: MNHEY, SVGEGT. Trimming cost V 6 bases and J 5 bases; bases outside gene matches: 27. The CDR3 length is 21 residues. DNA for the CDR3: TGTGCCAGCAGCCCACCCCCAGGGGGGCTAGCGGGAGGCTTACGGGGCCACGAGCAGTACTTC. Translating it yields CASSPPPGGLAGGLRGHEQYF.